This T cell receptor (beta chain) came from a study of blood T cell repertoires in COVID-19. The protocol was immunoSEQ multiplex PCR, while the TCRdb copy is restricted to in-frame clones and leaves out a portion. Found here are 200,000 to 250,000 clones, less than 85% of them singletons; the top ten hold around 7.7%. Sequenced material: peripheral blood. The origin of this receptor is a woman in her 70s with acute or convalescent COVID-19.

The CDR3 reads CASKVGLLEETQYF. The CDR3 DNA sequence: TGTGCCAGCAAGGTGGGACTATTAGAAGAGACCCAGTACTTC. The chain uses TRBV6-5 and TRBJ2-5; 7 positions match TRBD2. This CDR3 has 14 amino acids. In germline, CDR1 is MNHEY, CDR2 SVGAGI. Trimming took 7 bases from V and 3 from J; bases not matched to a gene: 8.